The following is a TCR beta chain sequence with its context. Its antigen is currently unknown. The sample belongs to a study of T cell repertoires in ileal Crohn's disease. Study-level information: Postoperative therapy was given to about half: 11 thiopurines, 15 to 20 anti-TNF agents.

General study results and limits: High-frequency clones were more common in sorted CD8 than CD4 cells.

Trimming removed 3 bases from V and 5 bases from J, with 13 bases in between. CDR3 length: 13 residues. Germline V gene data show CDR1 as SQVTM and CDR2 as ANQGSEA. Libraries were prepared by immunoSEQ multiplex PCR; TCRdb keeps only in-frame clonotypes and omits some of them. The table includes roughly 1,900 clones, about 90% detected once. The specimen was ileal tissue. This receptor was taken from an adult with Crohn's disease. The chain uses TRBV29-1 and TRBJ1-1; D ambiguous. CDR3 sequence reads: CSVELRKDTEAFF. The CDR3 DNA sequence: TGCAGCGTTGAGCTCAGAAAAGATACTGAAGCTTTCTTT.